Detailed here is one T cell receptor beta chain. No cognate antigen has been identified for it. Base qualities are missing; no much larger clone stands one base away. Library creation used the immunoSEQ multiplex PCR assay. For the multiplex PCR, a mixture combining 60 forward primers for TCR Vbeta segments and 13 reverse primers for TCR Jbeta segments was used. The CDR3 region of rearranged TCR beta genes was amplified from genomic DNA with a multiplex PCR assay. The Illumina HiSeq System was used to sequence the amplified TCR beta libraries as 87-base-pair reads. Per the authors' processing: Across the 600 to 700 repertoires, a later analysis counted 80 million or so unique TCR beta chains, 9.5 million to 12 million of which were shared by at least two donors. Raw reads were error-corrected and collapsed into unique sequences by a nearest-neighbor algorithm in which closely related sequences were merged to remove PCR and sequencing errors. CDR3 sequences were aligned to IMGT reference sequences to assign V, D and J gene segments. For a sequence to be retained, a match of at least six nucleotides was required to both a V gene segment and a J gene segment. Rearrangements were classified as productive when the CDR3 lacked stop codons and remained in frame with V and J, and all other rearrangements were classified as non-productive. CDR3 was defined according to IMGT convention as the region running from the second conserved V-encoded cysteine to the conserved J-encoded phenylalanine. Sequences without an unambiguous match to a single V gene segment were excluded from the earlier analysis of approximately 600 of the donors. An earlier analysis of fewer than 750 of the donors called V segments functional above 56.7% productive rearrangements and segregating when the between-donor standard deviation exceeded 5%. A statistical classification framework was built to diagnose cytomegalovirus status from the catalog of TCR beta chain sequences. In a later analysis, TCR nucleotide sequences were compared against IMGT/GENE-DB human TR gene sequences so that V and J genes could be assigned. In a later analysis, CDR3 sequences and most-parsimonious VDJ recombination scenarios were assigned using the TCRdist pipeline. A later analysis defined each TCR beta chain by its CDR3 amino acid sequence plus V-gene family, and excluded reads lacking a unique V-gene family. A later analysis removed 550 to 650 highly shared, low-generation-probability nucleotide sequences to deal with suspected cross-contamination and a sequencing artifact. In a later analysis, a clonal expansion index was calculated for each public chain from normalized within-repertoire ranks of inferred template counts. A later analysis computed generation probabilities with a VDJ recombination model fitted to out-of-frame rearrangements, and checked the results against IGoR. A later analysis scored TCR-TCR, TCR-HLA and TCR-CMV co-occurrence with hypergeometric tests, applying a repertoire-size bias correction to TCR pairs. To estimate false discovery rates, a later analysis permuted the HLA or CMV assignments 20 times. A later analysis grouped co-occurring TCRs with DBSCAN, adding TCRdist sequence similarity when clustering within HLA-allele-positive subsets. Repertoires with fewer than 30,000 or more than 120,000 public chains were left out of co-occurrence clustering, as were about 5 repertoires with anomalous nucleotide sharing. In its TCRdb copy, this immuneACCESS table keeps in-frame sequences only and misses some clones. Where compared with another copy, unresolved V genes explain less than half of these, and the others have no known cause. For V, J and clone size, that table is used; D and trimming come from the DNA. For this sample there are under 200,000 clones; approximately 80% appear just once. The leading ten clones occupy around 3% of the sample.

V sheds 3 bases and J sheds 3 bases, leaving 6 bases between their ends. Its CDR3 holds 12 amino acids, cysteine through phenylalanine. The only DNA kept is the CDR3, 36 bases in frame from the first base. The germline V gene sets CDR1 to SGDLS and CDR2 to YYNGEE. The data were obtained in a study of cytomegalovirus exposure and HLA in healthy donors (dated by TCRdb to 2016 to 2017). About the full investigation: An earlier analysis of roughly 500 of the donors reported 250 to 300 Gb of sequence data and 120 million or so unique TCR beta sequences from roughly 180 million T cells. Along with the approximately 650-subject first cohort, a separate validation cohort of over a hundred different subjects was used. Class I and class II HLA loci were covered by the typing at four-digit resolution. Donor age, sex, ethnicity and CMV serostatus were compiled alongside the repertoire data. Of the 398 genotyped donors, 81% were placed in the genetic ancestry cluster associated with self-reported Caucasian donors. The study was designed to test whether signatures of past pathogen exposure could be identified by cataloging public T cell receptors. The later analysis used no new phenotypic data to find candidate immune exposures, relying instead on TCR beta sequences and their occurrence across donors. Four or five DR-DQ haplotypes were treated as single units for association and clustering because of strong linkage in the cohort. An early release that covered some 640 HLA-typed donors contained approximately 320 gigabases of sequencing data and tens of millions of unique TCR sequences. In a later analysis, previously published TCR beta repertoires from 500 to 750 donors were re-analyzed and high-resolution HLA genotyping was added so that TCR occurrence patterns could be studied. The study used immunosequencing to profile the T cell repertoires of about 670 subjects and linked those repertoires to cytomegalovirus serostatus. Every repertoire in the discovery cohort had been generated on one and the same sequencing platform. Across roughly 420 genotyped donors of the cohort, an average of approximately 240,000 unique TCR beta nucleotide sequences per donor were sequenced, and roughly 20% of those sequences were non-productive. In a later genetic analysis, genome-wide SNP genotypes for about 55% of the roughly 700 donors were used, and that subset was treated as a discovery cohort. High-throughput TCR immunosequencing, statistical association of individual TCRs with disease status, and machine learning were combined to predict cytomegalovirus infection status. The number of typed donors differed by locus: roughly 620-640 for A, B, C, DRB1 and DQB1; roughly 510 for DQA1; 606 for DPA1; and roughly 470 for DPB1. In an earlier analysis of 500 to 650 of the donors, high-throughput TCR beta sequencing was used to judge whether each TCR beta V gene segment behaved as functional or pseudogenic.

What the study reported, not specific to this receptor: The classifier was reported to diagnose cytomegalovirus status with high specificity and sensitivity in both the original cohort and the validation cohort. Correlated functional status among segregating V segments might reflect linkage disequilibrium, but an unknown experimental factor could not be ruled out. Only TCR beta chains were sequenced in this cohort, and the absence of alpha or paired-chain data limited detectable features. Strong co-occurrence of HLA alleles, especially DR and DQ, made assigning TCR associations to individual alleles difficult. A further reported finding was that TCR beta sequences accurately predicted the HLA-A and HLA-B alleles for most subjects in the first cohort. Most CMV-associated TCR beta chains appeared to be HLA-restricted in a later analysis, and the HLA associations seemed to be driven largely by CMV exposure. In vitro tests confirmed that three of the cytomegalovirus-associated TCR beta chains recognize cytomegalovirus antigens. The authors suggested that the approach could potentially be generalized to other disease states and immunological phenotypes. Compared with equally common non-associated chains, HLA-associated TCR beta chains in a later analysis were more clonally expanded and had lower generation probabilities. In the study, around 150 TCR beta chains were listed as associated with cytomegalovirus. The 87-base-pair reads could not distinguish some IMGT-functional V segments, including TRBV6-2 and TRBV6-3, so those segments were excluded. A group of highly shared sequence variants was considered likely to be a technical artifact of the sequencing pipeline. Because counts were too low, about 18 rarely observed V segments, including chromosome 9 orphons, were excluded from the earlier analysis of a few hundred of the donors. According to a later analysis, parvovirus B19, influenza, CMV and Epstein-Barr virus appeared linked to several top co-occurrence clusters. In a later analysis, 15,000 to 20,000 TCR beta sequences were associated with specific HLA alleles at a false discovery rate of 0.05. While some public TCRs were present in many individuals, most TCR sequences turned up only very rarely across donors. A later genetic analysis reported fewer N-insertions in productive TCRs among donors in an Asian-associated ancestry cluster than the roughly 670-donor mean. Because HLA typing was unavailable for some donors at each locus, only the typed subset was used in association tests. The presence/absence analyses assumed that sequencing depth was roughly uniform across donors, and that assumption may not be true. An association between a missense DCLRE1C variant and V-gene and J-gene trimming of TCR beta chains was found in a later genetic analysis and replicated in an independent cohort. A later analysis found that TCR association rates varied across HLA loci, with DRB1 alleles showing the most associated TCRs and HLA-C alleles the fewest. Immune exposure information for the cohort was limited to CMV serostatus. In an earlier analysis of around 500 of the donors, most TCR beta V segments appeared in productive rearrangements about 87% or about 30% of the time, broadly matching IMGT annotations.

The cohort was made up of about 670 healthy bone marrow donors. All cohort members were sampled while nominally healthy, although unrecorded immune exposures were likely present. The donor was CMV seropositive and belonged to the group of more than 250 seropositive cohort members. Every donor gave a peripheral blood sample, and the peripheral blood mononuclear cells from that sample were used for TCR beta sequencing. Genomic DNA was extracted from the blood cell samples with the Qiagen DNeasy Blood Extraction Kit. The sample was PBMCs. The sequence derives from a woman aged 50 to 60 in good health and CMV-seropositive. The receptor chain draws on TRBV9 and TRBJ2-5; the D gene lacks a confident call. CDR3 protein: CASSGLEETQYF. In nucleotides, the sequence is TGTGCCAGCAGCGGCCTAGAAGAGACCCAGTACTTC.